One and the same sample provided the 11 T cell receptor beta chains below, sequenced in a study of blood T cell repertoires in COVID-19. Generated by immunoSEQ multiplex PCR, the TCRdb table keeps only in-frame clones and is missing some. Here the sample spans over 100,000 clones, around 86% being singletons. The source material was peripheral blood. These receptors were collected from a man older than 75 with acute or convalescent COVID-19.

This sequence joins TRBV5-8 and TRBJ2-2, with D tentatively TRBD1 (6 bases). This CDR3 contains 16 residues. Germline CDR1 reads SGHTS; CDR2 reads YDEGEE. The V end was cut by 4 bases, the J end by 1 base, with 14 bases between. The CDR3 region has the DNA TGTGCCAGCAGCACCACCGGGACACTGAACACCGGGGAGCTGTTTTTT. Translation gives CASSTTGTLNTGELFF.

The CDR3 DNA reads TGTGCCAGCAGCTTTCCCCGGCGGCGGGAGTTAGCCCCCTCCTACAATGAGCAGTTCTTC. Protein sequence: CASSFPRRRELAPSYNEQFF. V and J are TRBV7-8 and TRBJ2-1; the match to TRBD2 covers 7 bases. The CDR3 is 20 residues long. Germline CDR1 SGHVS, CDR2 FQNEAQ. Trimming took 3 bases from V and 0 from J; bases not matched to a gene: 17.

The V and J genes are TRBV28 and TRBJ2-1; 13 bases agree with TRBD2. Unmatched junction bases numbered 4, after V lost 5 bases and J lost 3 bases. Germline V gene lookup returns CDR1 MDHEN and CDR2 SYDVKM. The CDR3 has 16 amino acids. The CDR3 reads CASSPGTSGNYNEQFF. In nucleotides, the CDR3 is TGTGCCAGCAGTCCCGGGACTAGCGGGAACTACAATGAGCAGTTCTTC.

The chain links TRBV11-1 to TRBJ2-1; 10 bases line up with TRBD2. The CDR3 totals 16 residues. J lost 5 bases, V lost 4 bases, and 8 bases had no gene match. CDR1 and CDR2 from the germline V gene are SGHAT and FQDESV (reference sequence). CDR3 sequence reads: CASSSRLAGAHNEQFF. For the CDR3, the DNA is TGTGCCAGCAGCTCTCGGCTAGCGGGAGCCCACAATGAGCAGTTCTTC.

V usage is TRBV7-9 and J usage is TRBJ1-4; a weak D match, TRBD1 (6 bases). Germline CDR1 and CDR2: SEHNR and FQNEAQ (reference sequence). The CDR3 contains 14 residues. The V and J ends lost 2 bases and 5 bases respectively, with 9 bases between them. The CDR3 region has the DNA TGTGCCAGCAGCTTACTCGGACAGAATGAAAAACTGTTTTTT. Amino acid sequence: CASSLLGQNEKLFF.

The chain joins TRBV19 to TRBJ2-1, with TRBD1 matching over 7 bases. The CDR3 spans 12 residues. V shed 5 bases and J 12 bases; nucleotides not matched to a gene: 7. CDR1 is LNHDA and CDR2 is SQIVND in the germline V gene (reference sequence). The DNA of the CDR3 is TGTGCCAGTAGTGAAACAGGGGTCGGGCAGTTCTTC. It codes for CASSETGVGQFF.

The rearrangement uses TRBV21-1 and TRBJ2-2; TRBD1, the table's D call, lacks a check against the DNA. TRBV21-1 is designated a pseudogene. The CDR3 is 18 amino acids. CDR3 sequence (DNA): TGTGCCAGCAGCAGCACCGCCGGACAGGGGGAACATACCGGGGAGCTGTTTTTT. It specifies CASSSTAGQGEHTGELFF.

The chain uses TRBV12-5 and TRBJ2-5; 7 nucleotides agree with TRBD2. Trimming removed 7 bases from V and 11 bases from J; junction bases left unmatched: 19. The CDR3 is made up of 15 amino acids. The germline CDR1 and CDR2 sequences are LGHNT and FRNRAP. The CDR3 nucleotides read TGTGCTAGTGCCCCACGAGCGGCATCGGGAGGTGAGCAGTACTTC. Protein product: CASAPRAASGGEQYF.

This clone came up a few times. The gene calls are TRBV6-2 or TRBV6-3 and TRBJ1-1; 9 bases are a match to TRBD1. The CDR3 runs to 18 residues. V was clipped by 6 bases and J by 0 bases; unmatched bases: 14. Germline V gives CDR1 MNHEY, CDR2 SVGEGT. The CDR3 DNA is TGTGCCAGCAGCCGTACAGGGGGCTTTTCCCTTATGAACACTGAAGCTTTCTTT. Translating it yields CASSRTGGFSLMNTEAFF.

V is TRBV3-1 (or the pseudogene TRBV3-2) and J is TRBJ2-1; no firm D call. Trimming stripped 6 bases from V and 4 bases from J, with 16 bases between. The CDR3 totals 15 residues. Germline lookup yields CDR1 LGHDT and CDR2 YNNKEL (reference sequence). CDR3 sequence reads: CASSRYLSEYNEQFF. DNA for the CDR3: TGTGCCAGCAGTCGATACCTCAGTGAATACAATGAGCAGTTCTTC.

The gene calls are TRBV7-2 and TRBJ2-1; 7 bases agree with TRBD2. V shed 2 bases and J 10 bases; nucleotides not matched to a gene: 11. The CDR3 spans 15 residues. Germline CDR1 is SGHTA and CDR2 is FQGNSA. The DNA of the CDR3 is TGTGCCAGCAGCTTAATTCGGGGGGTAGGTGGAGAGCAGTTCTTC. It translates to CASSLIRGVGGEQFF. Full variable domain (rest looked up from reference TRBV7-2 and TRBJ2-1): GAGVSQSPSNKVTEKGKDVELRCDPISGHTALYWYRQSLGQGLEFLIYFQGNSAPDKSGLPSDRFSAERTGGSVSTLTIQRTQQEDSAVYLCASSLIRGVGGEQFFGPGTRLTVL.